This entry describes one T cell receptor (beta chain). Its recognized antigen is unknown. Per-base qualities were not stored, and no clone one base away is much larger. The sample is drawn from a study of blood T cell repertoires in COVID-19 (TCRdb year 2020). Study-wide context: Samples covering the acute and convalescent phases of COVID-19 were provided by collaborators in the United States, Italy and Spain. The dataset comprised deeply sampled blood TCRbeta repertoires from subjects exposed to, actively infected with, or recovered from COVID-19. The repertoires were released in a freely available public database intended as a resource for research on the immune response to SARS-CoV-2. Sample metadata almost always included a de-identified subject ID, COVID-19 status, age in years and sex. The prospective study material was composed of cDNA or gDNA derived from T cells, B-cell-depleted T cells, or PBMCs. Where available, HLA class I and class II types were taken from metadata supplied by the sample provider and were not determined by assay-based typing. The samples were drawn from the first 160 participants of the ongoing ImmuneRACE study and from 1,254 subjects provided by 6 global collaborators.

Results and caveats for the whole study, not just this receptor: The amount of clinical and demographic metadata varied by source and participant and was provided uncurated.

The collaborating institutions used their own protocols to collect whole blood in K2EDTA tubes. For TCRbeta analysis, collaborators shipped samples as frozen whole blood, isolated PBMCs, or DNA extracted from either of those sample types. Spanning cysteine to phenylalanine, the CDR3 consists of 17 amino acids. Of the read, only the CDR3 DNA is kept; its 51 bases are in frame from base 1. CDR1 is given as MNHEY and CDR2 as SMNVEV, both from the germline V gene (reference sequence). Germline trimming: 5 bases from V, 0 bases from J; junction bases outside gene matches: 3. TCRbeta CDR3 regions were amplified from genomic DNA by means of the immunoSEQ Assay, a bias-controlled multiplex PCR. For the original study's pipeline: The number of nucleated cells in each sample was estimated by amplification of reference gene primers within the assay. Sequence reads were collapsed and filtered to measure the absolute abundance of every unique TCRbeta CDR3 rearrangement. For each sample, productive Simpson clonality was calculated as the square root of Simpson's diversity index across productive rearrangements. The table was pulled from immuneACCESS by TCRdb, which kept in-frame rearrangements only. Such tables lose some clones; where checked, under half of the loss comes from unresolved V genes, and the rest has no known cause. The DNA gave D and trimming, while V, J and clone size come from that table. The sample has 380,000 or so clones on record, more than 70% of them singletons. The ten largest clones represent 0.95% to 1.5% of the sample.

The TCR sequence derives from a man in his forties or fifties with acute or convalescent COVID-19. This receptor chain uses TRBV27 and TRBJ1-6; 11 of the junction bases match TRBD1. Sequencing used peripheral blood. The CDR3: CASSKGTGGSYNSPLHF. In nucleotide form, the sequence is TGTGCCAGCAGTAAAGGGACAGGGGGCTCCTATAATTCACCCCTCCACTTT.